Following are 16 T cell receptor beta chains from one sample sequenced in a study of T cells after yellow fever vaccination. TCRdb re-derived calls from the 5' RACE reads in MiXCR, one entry per CDR3 protein. The repertoire consists of 60,000 to 85,000 distinct CDR3 sequences, with approximately 7.7% occurring once and the leading ten covering roughly 33%. Sample: CD8+ T cells sorted from PBMCs, taken 5 days after the first yellow fever vaccination. Receptors originate from a man aged 18 to 29 who received the YFV17D yellow fever vaccine.

Details on this clonotype: At one of its ends the junction is not consistent with the germline gene, which may arise from a read error. This rearrangement joins TRBV20-1 to TRBJ2-7; possibly TRBD2 for D (6 bases). From germline, CDR1 is DFQATT and CDR2 SNEGSKA (reference sequence). The CDR3 is 13 amino acids. The chain's CDR3 is CSAFSGTDYEQCF. The DNA for the CDR3 is TGCAGTGCATTCTCCGGGACGGACTACGAGCAGTGCTTC.

This clonotype was detected ten times or more. V gene TRBV19 combines with J gene TRBJ2-3; 7 bases agree with TRBD1. The CDR3 has 15 amino acids. V shed 6 bases and J 6 bases; nucleotides not matched to a gene: 12. Germline V CDR1 and CDR2: LNHDA, SQIVND (reference sequence). CDR3 region: CASSPSSRGSDTQYF. CDR3 bases: TGTGCCAGTAGCCCGAGTAGCAGGGGGTCGGATACGCAGTATTTT.

This clonotype appeared many times. The J gene is TRBJ2-2, the V gene TRBV7-6, with D tentatively TRBD1 (6 bases). Trimming took 1 base from V and 2 from J, leaving 11 bases between them. The CDR3 covers 16 residues. In germline, CDR1 is SGHVS, CDR2 FNYEAQ. CDR3 region: CASSLGQVVNTGELFF. For the CDR3, the DNA is TGTGCCAGCAGCTTAGGACAGGTTGTTAACACCGGGGAGCTGTTTTTT.

The chain is built from TRBV7-3 and TRBJ2-7; 8 nucleotides match TRBD1. V lost 5 bases to trimming and J lost 3 bases; unmatched junction nucleotides: 6. Germline CDR1 is SGHTA and CDR2 is FQGTGA. The CDR3 has 14 amino acids. The CDR3 DNA is TGTGCCAGCAGCGGCAGGGGGCCTGACTACGAGCAGTACTTC. Translated: CASSGRGPDYEQYF.

The sample holds many counts of this clonotype. This chain connects TRBV7-9 to TRBJ1-6, with TRBD1 matching over 8 bases. The CDR3 totals 13 residues. CDR1 is SEHNR and CDR2 is FQNEAQ in the germline V gene (reference sequence). Trimming cost V 5 bases and J 10 bases; bases outside gene matches: 4. The CDR3 DNA sequence: TGTGCCAGCAGCCCAGGGGGCCGGTCACCCCTCCACTTT. It codes for CASSPGGRSPLHF.

Written as DNA, the CDR3 is TGTGCCTGGGATTACACAGATACGCAGTATTTT. Translation: CAWDYTDTQYF. The chain links TRBV30 to TRBJ2-3, with D uncertain. The V gene's germline CDR1 is GTSNPN and CDR2 SVGIG (reference sequence). The CDR3 is made up of 11 amino acids. V lost 5 bases and J 2 bases, leaving 5 bases between the germline ends.

This sequence joins TRBV4-1 and TRBJ2-7, with TRBD2 matching 11 bases. This CDR3 contains 15 residues. J lost 4 bases, V lost 3 bases, and 5 bases had no gene match. In germline, CDR1 is MGHRA, CDR2 YSYEKL. As DNA, the CDR3 is TGCGCCAGCAGCCAGGGTAGCGGGGGGGTTTACGAGCAGTACTTC. Translation gives CASSQGSGGVYEQYF.

This clonotype was observed a handful of times. The V gene is TRBV12-3 or TRBV12-4, the J gene TRBJ2-1; perhaps TRBD2 as D (5 bases). Trimming cost V 5 bases and J 0 bases, with 14 bases left between them. CDR3 size: 16 residues. This CDR3 reads CASSERSAYSYNEQFF. The CDR3 coding sequence is TGTGCCAGCAGTGAACGTAGCGCCTACTCCTACAATGAGCAGTTCTTC.

This clonotype was seen only a few times. J is TRBJ2-1 and V is TRBV5-1; no firm D call. This CDR3 is 13 amino acids long. CDR1 SGHRS and CDR2 YFSETQ come from the germline V gene. V lost 3 bases and J 5 bases, leaving 9 bases between the germline ends. The CDR3 here is CASSSNLDNEQFF. CDR3 nucleotide sequence: TGCGCCAGCAGCTCTAACTTAGACAATGAGCAGTTCTTC.

The chain combines TRBV5-1 with TRBJ2-2, with a possible D match to TRBD1 (5 bases). Germline CDR1 SGHRS, CDR2 YFSETQ. This CDR3 contains 16 residues. The germline V and J ends were trimmed by 1 base and 0 bases, with 10 bases remaining between them. CDR3 loop: CASSLMPGTNTGELFF. The CDR3 DNA follows: TGCGCCAGCAGCTTGATGCCAGGGACGAACACCGGGGAGCTGTTTTTT.

This clonotype has just a few counts. This chain links TRBV7-2 with TRBJ2-5; tentatively, D is TRBD2 (9 bases). Germline values: CDR1 SGHTA, CDR2 FQGNSA. The CDR3 runs to 15 residues. The ends were cut back, 5 bases at V and 5 bases at J, with 18 bases in the middle. This chain's CDR3 is CASSPGGGGGETQYF. For the CDR3, the DNA is TGTGCCAGCAGCCCAGGGGGCGGGGGGGGCGAGACCCAGTACTTC.

V and J are TRBV20-1 and TRBJ2-3, with D possibly matching TRBD1 (6 bases). The CDR3 sequence is 15 residues long. Germline V gives CDR1 DFQATT, CDR2 SNEGSKA (reference sequence). V dropped 3 bases and J dropped 6 bases, with 19 bases sitting between them. CDR3 sequence reads: CSASLTGRGGDTQYF. CDR3 in DNA: TGCAGTGCTAGTTTGACAGGTAGAGGAGGCGATACGCAGTATTTT.

The chain carries TRBV7-8 and TRBJ2-1; TRBD1 aligns across 8 bases. This CDR3 spans 19 amino acids. V was clipped by 1 base and J by 0 bases; unmatched bases: 11. The germline V gene has CDR1 SGHVS and CDR2 FQNEAQ. CDR3 in DNA: TGTGCCAGCAGCTTAGACCCGGACAGGGACGATAGCTCCTACAATGAGCAGTTCTTC. The encoded protein is CASSLDPDRDDSSYNEQFF.

This clonotype has ten or more counts. The genes are TRBV4-1 and TRBJ1-1; D is unclear. Per the germline V gene, CDR1 is MGHRA and CDR2 is YSYEKL. V gave up 1 base and J gave up 4 bases, with 13 bases separating them. This CDR3 contains 15 residues. In nucleotides, the CDR3 is TGCGCCAGCAGCCAAGGACCACCAGGAGGCACTGAAGCTTTCTTT. Protein product: CASSQGPPGGTEAFF.

This clonotype was recorded many times. The chain is built from TRBV3-1 and TRBJ2-1, with 8 positions matching TRBD2. The junction had 9 bases not matched to a gene; V was cut back by 4 bases and J by 7 bases. Per germline, CDR1 LGHDT and CDR2 YNNKEL (reference sequence). The CDR3 contains 15 residues. The CDR3 region is CASSPTAGGFNEQFF. In nucleotides, the CDR3 is TGTGCCAGCAGCCCGACGGCGGGGGGCTTTAATGAGCAGTTCTTC.

This clonotype was detected many times. V and J are TRBV29-1 and TRBJ2-3; a weak D match, TRBD1 (7 bases). Germline V gene sequence: CDR1 SQVTM, CDR2 ANQGSEA. This CDR3 spans 13 amino acids. V lost 7 bases, J lost 3 bases, and 14 bases lay in between. The CDR3 region is CSALPGGTDTQYF. CDR3 DNA sequence: TGCAGCGCCCTTCCAGGGGGGACAGATACGCAGTATTTT.